This T cell receptor (beta chain) was captured in a study of shared clonotypes between healthy human individuals. Only in-frame clones appear in the TCRdb table, and some are missing; sequencing was by immunoSEQ multiplex PCR. The profile covers roughly 770,000 clones, with approximately 97% appearing a single time and roughly 0.23% taken by the ten largest. CD45RO-negative CD8 cells positively selected for CCR7 made up the naive population, which excluded terminally differentiated effector memory CD45RA+ cells. Regarding the study as a whole: It was anticipated that sequencing depth would influence how many clonotypes donors shared.

The ends were cut back, 0 bases at V and 0 bases at J, with 5 bases in the middle. There are 14 residues in the CDR3. The V gene's germline CDR1 is MNHNY and CDR2 SVGAGI (reference sequence). Comment on this clone: Its matching antigen is unknown.

This chain links TRBV6-6 with TRBJ2-5; no definite D call. The sequence was collected from a man aged 25 to 40 in good health. The sequenced sample was naive CD8+ T cells sorted from blood. The CDR3, as DNA: TGTGCCAGCAGTTACTCGACGTACCAAGAGACCCAGTACTTC. Amino acids: CASSYSTYQETQYF.